This is a list of T cell receptor beta chains from one sample in a study of radiotherapy plus CTLA-4 blockade in lung cancer. Profiling relied on immunoSEQ multiplex PCR, and the TCRdb table lists in-frame clones only, not all of them. The table includes tens of thousands of clones, 70% to 80% detected once. Sequenced material: peripheral blood, taken from a patient treated with radiotherapy plus ipilimumab. These receptors all stem from a human donor with non-small cell lung cancer who had a complete response to radiotherapy plus ipilimumab. Each CDR3 is given with its conserved first and last residue. D genes are given only for firm matches.

CDR3 length	V gene	D gene	CDR3 protein
12	TRBV6-5	.	CASRIYTGELFF
15	TRBV5-1	TRBD2	CASHSGTSGGDTQYF
16	TRBV4-3	TRBD2	CASSHSSGRKEETQYF
14	TRBV27	.	CASRFVLRTDTQYF
16	TRBV10-3	TRBD1	CAITESDRGVDYGYTF
15	TRBV9	.	CASSPLWGPQYEQFF
13	TRBV19	.	CAISLSPNQPQHF
12	TRBV30	.	CACKPGQGGYTF
15	TRBV27	.	CASSPSEGSLETQYF
15	TRBV19	TRBD1	CASSRDRDPGNTIYF
14	TRBV4-2	.	CASSPGQGGYEQYF
16	TRBV10-3	.	CAISGGQTRPAYEQYF
16	TRBV5-1	TRBD2	CASSLGTSRSTDTQYF
14	TRBV5-6	.	CASSFPGWSAEAFF
20	TRBV11-2	TRBD1	CASSLDKRQGARYSNQPQHF
15	TRBV11-2	TRBD1	CASSSWTGGGQPQHF
14	TRBV12-2	.	CASRLGGGLAEAFF
14	TRBV7-2	TRBD1	CASSLNRGADTQYF
15	TRBV19	.	CASSIGLSGANVLTF
13	TRBV5-6	.	CASSLGRVQPQHF
14	TRBV30	.	CAWSVGPDSGTIYF
15	TRBV5-1	TRBD1	CASSRTGLGNQPQHF
15	TRBV5-5	.	CASSLRGSGYNEQFF
13	TRBV19	.	CASSWGDTDTQYF
17	TRBV19	TRBD1	CASSIGQIRDRGFGYTF
12	TRBV7-9	.	CASSLVGEKLFF
17	TRBV6-1	TRBD1	CASSDNPLGQGGTEAFF
14	TRBV6-5	TRBD1	CASSTDRSNQPQHF
17	TRBV18	.	CASSQLSGLGDTDTQYF
16	TRBV11-2	TRBD1	CASSLALRDRGYGYTF
17	TRBV27	TRBD1	CASSSWTGGYMNTEAFF
13	TRBV2	.	CASSGLHTDTQYF
14	TRBV5-1	TRBD1	CASSSTGGAYEQYF
17	TRBV5-7	.	CASSLAMQGSAYYGYTF
21	TRBV2	TRBD1	CASSEALRGWVRGGLSQPQHF
13	TRBV30	.	CAWSQGRAQPQHF
19	TRBV7-2	.	CASSLAPRSNSLAKNIQYF
14	TRBV27	TRBD1	CASSPGQGAVGYTF
15	TRBV30	.	CAWSVQLGPDQPQHF
14	TRBV7-9	TRBD2	CASRLAGVGDEQFF
17	TRBV15	TRBD2	CATSRDRGLAGLETQYF
16	TRBV4-1	TRBD2	CASSQHGRALNNEQFF
13	TRBV6-5	.	CASSYRQRYGYTF
13	TRBV7-2	.	CASSPRGTGELFF
15	TRBV5-1	.	CASSLFGDGANVLTF
16	TRBV18	TRBD2	CASSPGSGGTTDTQYF